This TCR beta chain is from a study of sequential checkpoint blockade in melanoma. The table came from immunoSEQ multiplex PCR; TCRdb's copy has only in-frame clones and leaves some out. Seen here are around 19,000 clones, approximately 26% observed once, and the top ten hold about 7.8%. This clone was observed a few times. The CDR3 has 16 residues. Germline lookup yields CDR1 MNHGY and CDR2 SAAAGT. The trim removed 5 bases at V and 2 bases at J, leaving 1 base unmatched. Treatment meaning: randomized to nivolumab then ipilimumab (arm A) or the reverse (arm B). The chain links TRBV6-8 to TRBJ2-6, with 12 bases fitting TRBD2. The clonotype was recovered from a human donor with melanoma. This material consisted of tumor tissue (inferred from file names), taken from a patient given nivolumab and ipilimumab in sequence. The CDR3 loop is CASSRLAGAGANVLTF. CDR3 in DNA: TGTGCCAGCAGTAGACTAGCGGGAGCTGGGGCCAACGTCCTGACTTTC.